This entry describes one TCR beta chain. Its specificity is unknown. Lysates of CMV-infected fibroblasts at approximately 9.4 ug/mL stimulated these cells. CD40L-negative CD69-negative CD45RO-high memory CD4+ T cells were sorted as populations depleted of antigen-responding cells. Donors had undetectable plasma HIV-1 RNA, under 50 copies/mL, for 4+ years. The sample is drawn from a study of persistence of HIV-infected CD4 T cells. The overall study: Isolated cells were CMV- and HIV-1 Gag-responding CD4+ T cells.

This was the immunoSEQ version 4 assay in survey mode. The table came from immunoSEQ multiplex PCR; TCRdb's copy has only in-frame clones and leaves some out. The data hold 25,000 to 30,000 clones, with roughly four fifths observed a single time. The V gene's germline CDR1 is ENHRY and CDR2 SYGVKD. The CDR3 covers 14 residues. V trimming: 6 bases; J trimming: 5 bases; junction bases outside the gene matches: 3. This chain joins TRBV10-3 and TRBJ2-1; 11 bases are shared with TRBD1. The sequencing here drew on CD4+ T cells sorted from PBMCs after approximately 18-hour stimulation, taken from a patient who received antiretroviral therapy. This clonotype was obtained from an adult man with HIV who was CMV-seropositive. CDR3 in DNA: TGTGCCATCAGGCGGACAGGGGGCGACAATGAGCAGTTCTTC. It specifies CAIRRTGGDNEQFF.